The present entry profiles one T cell receptor (beta chain) with its context. The antigen remains unidentified. Other nucleotide sequences from this sample produce the same CDR3. These data originate in a study of STAT5B mutations in CD4+ large granular lymphocyte leukemia. With 0 bases clipped from V and 7 bases from J, the junction kept 3 bases outside the gene matches. CDR1 SGHRS and CDR2 YFSETQ come from the germline V gene. The CDR3 is 14 residues long. Study results and limitations: About 24% of private leukemic clonotypes occurred rarely in other patients' non-leukemic repertoires.

The survey-level immunoSEQ assay was used. The repertoire was sequenced with immunoSEQ multiplex PCR; TCRdb's copy has only in-frame clones and lacks some. This sample has some 35,000 clones; over 65% occur once, and the top ten carry 2.5% to 3%. The source of this sequence is a human donor in good health. The sample consisted of CD4+ T cells from blood buffy coats. The chain employs TRBV5-1 and TRBJ1-4, with 7 bases identical to TRBD1. The CDR3 sequence: CASSLGQGGEKLFF. The CDR3, as DNA: TGCGCCAGCAGCTTGGGGCAGGGGGGTGAAAAACTGTTTTTT.